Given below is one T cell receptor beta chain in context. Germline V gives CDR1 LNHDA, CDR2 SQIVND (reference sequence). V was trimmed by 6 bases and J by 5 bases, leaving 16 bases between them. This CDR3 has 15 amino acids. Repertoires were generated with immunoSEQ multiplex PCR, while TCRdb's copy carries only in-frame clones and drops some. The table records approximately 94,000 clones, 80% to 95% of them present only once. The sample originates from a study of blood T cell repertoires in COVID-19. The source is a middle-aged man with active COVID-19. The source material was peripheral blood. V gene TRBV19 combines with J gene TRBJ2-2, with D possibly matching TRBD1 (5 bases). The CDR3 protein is CASSPIRGSTGELFF. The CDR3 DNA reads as TGTGCCAGTAGCCCCATTAGGGGTTCAACCGGGGAGCTGTTTTTT.